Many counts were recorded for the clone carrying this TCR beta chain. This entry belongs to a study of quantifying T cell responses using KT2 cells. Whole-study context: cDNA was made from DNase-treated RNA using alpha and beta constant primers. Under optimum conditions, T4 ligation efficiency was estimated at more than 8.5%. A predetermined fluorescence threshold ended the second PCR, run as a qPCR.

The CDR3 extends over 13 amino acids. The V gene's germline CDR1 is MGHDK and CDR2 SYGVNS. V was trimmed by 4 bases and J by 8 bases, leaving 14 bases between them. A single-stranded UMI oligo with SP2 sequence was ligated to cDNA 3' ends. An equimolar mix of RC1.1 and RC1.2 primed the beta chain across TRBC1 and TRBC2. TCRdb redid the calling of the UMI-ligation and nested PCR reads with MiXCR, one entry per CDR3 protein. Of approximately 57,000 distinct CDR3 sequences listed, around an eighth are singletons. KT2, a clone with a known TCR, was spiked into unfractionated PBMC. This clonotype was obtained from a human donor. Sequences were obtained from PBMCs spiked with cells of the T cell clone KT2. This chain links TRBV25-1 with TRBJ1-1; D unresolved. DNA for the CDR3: TGTGCCAGCAGTGTAAGTGGGAGGCCCGAAGCTTTCTTT. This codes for CASSVSGRPEAFF.